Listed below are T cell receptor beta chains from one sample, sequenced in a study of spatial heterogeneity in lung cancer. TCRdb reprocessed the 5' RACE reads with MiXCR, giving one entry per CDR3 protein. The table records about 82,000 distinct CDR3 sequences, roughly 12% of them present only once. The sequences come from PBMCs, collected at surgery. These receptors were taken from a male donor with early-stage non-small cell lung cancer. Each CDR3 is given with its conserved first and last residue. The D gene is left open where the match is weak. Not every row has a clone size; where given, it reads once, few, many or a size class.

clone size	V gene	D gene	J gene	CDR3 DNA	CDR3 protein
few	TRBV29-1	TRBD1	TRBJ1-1	TGCAGCGTCGGAGGGGGCGGTAGGTTTAACACTGAAGCTTTCTTT	CSVGGGGRFNTEAFF
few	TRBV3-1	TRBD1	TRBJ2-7	TGTGCCAGCAGCCGACCCGGGACAGGTACCTACGAGCAGTACTTC	CASSRPGTGTYEQYF
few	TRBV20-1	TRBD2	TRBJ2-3	TGCAGTGCCCTTAGCGGGGCGGGGGATACGCAGTATTTT	CSALSGAGDTQYF
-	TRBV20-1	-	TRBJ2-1	TGCAGTGCAGATAGCGGTTATCCCTACAATGAGCAGTTCTTC	CSADSGYPYNEQFF
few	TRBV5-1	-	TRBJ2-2	TGCGCCAGCAGCCCTATGGGGGCGAGAGGGGAGCTGTTTTTT	CASSPMGARGELFF
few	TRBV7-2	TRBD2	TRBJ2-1	TGTGCCAGCAGCTTAAGCGGGGACCCCTCCTACAATGAGCAGTTCTTC	CASSLSGDPSYNEQFF
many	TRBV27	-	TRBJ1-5	TGTGCCAGCAGTTTAGGGCATAATCAGCCCCAGCATTTT	CASSLGHNQPQHF
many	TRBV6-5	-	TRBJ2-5	TGTGCCAGCAGTGAACGGGACCCACAGACCCAGTACTTC	CASSERDPQTQYF
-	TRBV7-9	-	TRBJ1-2	TGTGCCAGCACAACTAACAGGGTTAACTATGGCTACACCTTC	CASTTNRVNYGYTF
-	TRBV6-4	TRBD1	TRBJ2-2	TGTGCCAGCCCTTCGGGACAGGATAACACCGGGGAGCTGTTTTTT	CASPSGQDNTGELFF
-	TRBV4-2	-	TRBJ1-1	TGTGCCAGCAGCCAAGTTACACAGGGCCGAACTGAAGCTTTCTTT	CASSQVTQGRTEAFF
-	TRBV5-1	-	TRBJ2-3	TGCGCCAGCAGCTTGGCGCAGGGGACAGATACGCAGTATTTT	CASSLAQGTDTQYF
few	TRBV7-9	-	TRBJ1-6	TGTGCCAGCAGCTCTTTCGATCGGGCCCTCCACTTT	CASSSFDRALHF
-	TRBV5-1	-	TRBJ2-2	TGCGCCAGCAGCTTTTCCGGGACTGACACCGGGGAGCTGTTTTTT	CASSFSGTDTGELFF
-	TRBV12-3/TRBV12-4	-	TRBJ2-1	TGTGCCAGCAGATTGAATCCTTCTGATGAGCAGTTCTTC	CASRLNPSDEQFF
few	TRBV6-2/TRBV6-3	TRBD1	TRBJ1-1	TGTGCCAGCAGCCTTAGCGGACAGGGAGGGACTGAAGCTTTCTTT	CASSLSGQGGTEAFF
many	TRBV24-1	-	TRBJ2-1	TGTGCCACCAGTGATTTCGGCCGTAGCTCCTACAATGAGCAGTTCTTC	CATSDFGRSSYNEQFF
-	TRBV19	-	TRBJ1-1	TGTGCCAGTAGTATAGTAACGGCTAACACTGAAGCTTTCTTT	CASSIVTANTEAFF
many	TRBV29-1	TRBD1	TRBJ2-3	TGCAGCGTCGTCTCAGGGGGCAGGACAGATACGCAGTATTTT	CSVVSGGRTDTQYF
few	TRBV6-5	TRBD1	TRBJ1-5	TGTGCCAGCAGCCGGACGGACAGGGCCAATCAGCCCCAGCATTTT	CASSRTDRANQPQHF
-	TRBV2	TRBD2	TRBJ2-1	TGTGCCAGCAGTGATAGGTTAGCGGGAGGGGAGCAGTTCTTC	CASSDRLAGGEQFF
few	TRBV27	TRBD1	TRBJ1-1	TGTGCCAGCAGTGCCGGACAGGTGAACACTGAAGCTTTCTTT	CASSAGQVNTEAFF
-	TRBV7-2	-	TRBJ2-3	TGTGCCAGCAGCTTGTACACAGATACGCAGTATTTT	CASSLYTDTQYF
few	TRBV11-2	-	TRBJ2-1	TGTGCCAGCAGCTTAGAGTGGACGAAAAATGAGCAGTTCTTC	CASSLEWTKNEQFF
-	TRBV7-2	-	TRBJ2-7	TGTGCCAGCAGCTTCATCGGGGGCACTAGGGGTGAGCAGTACTTC	CASSFIGGTRGEQYF
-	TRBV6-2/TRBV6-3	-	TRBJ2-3	TGTGCCAGCAGTATGGGGTTCGGGAGAACAGATACGCAGTATTTT	CASSMGFGRTDTQYF
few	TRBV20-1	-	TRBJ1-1	TGCAGTGCTAGCCGCGGGGGTATCAGTGAAGCTTTCTTT	CSASRGGISEAFF
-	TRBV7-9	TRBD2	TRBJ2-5	TGTGCCAGCAGCACCAGTACTAGCGAAGGAGAGACCCAGTACTTC	CASSTSTSEGETQYF
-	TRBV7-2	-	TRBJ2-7	TGTGCCAGCAGCTTAAGCCAGGGGCCGCCCAGAGACGAGCAGTACTTC	CASSLSQGPPRDEQYF